The 20 T cell receptor beta chains below come from one sample, sequenced in a study of control samples from healthy donors and cancer patients. Generated by immunoSEQ multiplex PCR, the TCRdb table keeps only in-frame clones and is missing some. The repertoire holds approximately 84,000 clones, with roughly four fifths as singletons. Material: blood. These receptors all come from an older woman in good health.

The V gene is TRBV6-1, the J gene TRBJ2-7, with 8 bases that match TRBD2. Germline CDR1 and CDR2: MNHNS and SASEGT. V shed 2 bases, J shed 5 bases, and the junction held 11 bases outside the gene matches. This CDR3 has 16 amino acids. The CDR3 DNA sequence: TGTGCCAGCAGTGAATGGACTTGGGGACTAGAGGACGAGCAGTACTTC. Amino acid sequence: CASSEWTWGLEDEQYF.

This CDR3 reads CASMGPTSGEGTQYF. CDR3 DNA: TGTGCCAGCATGGGGCCGACTAGCGGGGAGGGGACCCAGTACTTC. This chain links TRBV28 with TRBJ2-5; TRBD2 aligns across 11 bases. The CDR3 runs to 15 residues. Germline loops: CDR1 MDHEN, CDR2 SYDVKM. V dropped 7 bases and J dropped 7; count of bases not matched to a gene: 11.

The V and J genes are TRBV7-9 and TRBJ1-1; 7 nucleotides match TRBD1. Germline CDR1 reads SEHNR; CDR2 reads FQNEAQ (reference sequence). The CDR3 runs 14 residues. V trimming: 1 base; J trimming: 5 bases; junction bases outside the gene matches: 4. The CDR3 bases are TGTGCCAGCAGCTTAGAACAGGGGCTTACTGAAGCTTTCTTT. This encodes CASSLEQGLTEAFF.

This clone was detected only a few times. The chain uses TRBV10-3 and TRBJ1-6; D is possibly TRBD1 (5 bases). The CDR3 has 16 residues. The germline V gene encodes CDR1 ENHRY and CDR2 SYGVKD. Trimming removed 0 bases at V and 7 bases at J, with 13 bases between. Here the CDR3 DNA reads TGTGCCATCAGTGAGTCGAGTACGACAGTGAATTCACCCCTCCACTTT. It specifies CAISESSTTVNSPLHF.

The genes are TRBV3-1 (or the pseudogene TRBV3-2) and TRBJ1-4, with D hard to call. Trimming removed 4 bases at V and 3 bases at J, with 12 bases between. The V gene's germline CDR1 is LGHDT and CDR2 YNNKEL (reference sequence). The CDR3 spans 15 residues. CDR3 nucleotides: TGTGCCAGCAGCCGGCGGGGAGCGGCTAATGAAAAACTGTTTTTT. Its protein product is CASSRRGAANEKLFF.

The V gene is TRBV9, the J gene TRBJ2-1; 12 bases map to TRBD2. CDR1 SGDLS and CDR2 YYNGEE come from the germline V gene. V gave up 4 bases and J gave up 6 bases; unmatched junction bases: 11. The CDR3 covers 17 residues. CDR3 nucleotide sequence: TGTGCCAGCAGCCCCCCTAGCGGGGGGGCGTATGCCAATGAGCAGTTCTTC. Amino acid sequence: CASSPPSGGAYANEQFF.

J is TRBJ2-3 and V is TRBV6-6, with D possibly being TRBD1 or TRBD2 (6 bases each). Per the germline V gene, CDR1 is MNHNY and CDR2 is SVGAGI (reference sequence). The CDR3 runs to 16 residues. Trimming removed 5 bases at V and 0 bases at J, with 15 bases between. DNA of the CDR3: TGTGCCAGCAGTCTCTGGGGGGCGGAAAGCACAGATACGCAGTATTTT. It specifies CASSLWGAESTDTQYF.

The genes are TRBV18 and TRBJ2-5; a possible D gene is TRBD2 (6 bases). CDR3 length: 13 residues. Trimming cost V 6 bases and J 5 bases, with 13 bases left between them. In germline, CDR1 is KGHSH, CDR2 LQKENI. The DNA for the CDR3 is TGTGCCAGCTCCCCTGGCGGGGTGGAGACCCAGTACTTC. It is translated as CASSPGGVETQYF.

The chain carries TRBV28 and TRBJ1-4; a possible D gene is TRBD1 (6 bases). From germline, CDR1 is MDHEN and CDR2 SYDVKM. V was trimmed by 3 bases and J by 9 bases, leaving 14 bases between them. The CDR3 totals 14 residues. The CDR3: CASSFQRTAQKLFF. The CDR3, as DNA: TGTGCCAGCAGTTTTCAAAGGACAGCACAAAAACTGTTTTTT.

The chain joins TRBV28 to TRBJ1-2; the match to TRBD1 covers 12 bases. V lost 6 bases to trimming and J lost 8 bases; unmatched junction nucleotides: 7. CDR3 length: 14 amino acids. CDR1 is MDHEN and CDR2 is SYDVKM in the germline V gene. The CDR3 nucleotides read TGTGCCAGCAGCCCGGGACAGGGGGCATGGGGCTACACCTTC. It specifies CASSPGQGAWGYTF.

The chain employs TRBV19 and TRBJ2-3; no definite D call. Trimming removed 3 bases from V and 0 bases from J, with 7 bases in between. The CDR3 length is 14 residues. CDR1 and CDR2 from the germline V gene are LNHDA and SQIVND (reference sequence). Here the CDR3 reads CASSILKSTDTQYF. The CDR3 DNA reads TGTGCCAGTAGTATCCTCAAAAGCACAGATACGCAGTATTTT.

The chain has TRBV11-2 and TRBJ1-2, with 7 bases fitting TRBD1. Germline V gene sequence: CDR1 SGHAT, CDR2 FQNNGV. V gave up 5 bases and J gave up 4 bases; unmatched junction bases: 13. This CDR3 region has 16 residues. CDR3 in DNA: TGTGCCAGCAGCCCGGGGAGGGGGCGCACCGTCTATGGCTACACCTTC. Protein sequence: CASSPGRGRTVYGYTF. The whole variable domain, remainder taken from reference TRBV11-2 and TRBJ1-2, is EAGVAQSPRYKIIEKRQSVAFWCNPISGHATLYWYQQILGQGPKLLIQFQNNGVVDDSQLPKDRFSAERLKGVDSTLKIQPAKLEDSAVYLCASSPGRGRTVYGYTFGSGTRLTVV.

This clone was recorded a few times. The gene calls are TRBV5-1 and TRBJ2-5, with D possibly being TRBD2 (6 bases). Between the trimmed V and J ends, which lost 3 bases and 1 base, there was a span of 13 bases. The CDR3 is 15 amino acids. The germline V gene has CDR1 SGHRS and CDR2 YFSETQ. The CDR3 reads CASSSRGPPQETQYF. The CDR3 nucleotides read TGCGCCAGCAGCTCGCGGGGCCCTCCCCAAGAGACCCAGTACTTC.

This clone appeared once. The J gene is TRBJ2-1, the V gene TRBV4-1; D is possibly TRBD1 or TRBD2 (5 bases each). Germline CDR1 is MGHRA and CDR2 is YSYEKL. Between the trimmed V and J ends, which lost 4 bases and 0 bases, there was a span of 10 bases. This CDR3 region has 15 residues. The CDR3 spells CASSLSGSSYNEQFF. DNA for the CDR3: TGCGCCAGCAGCCTGTCAGGGAGCTCCTACAATGAGCAGTTCTTC.

This clone occurred once. This chain connects TRBV6-6 to TRBJ2-7; 9 nucleotides align to TRBD1. Germline CDR1 reads MNHNY; CDR2 reads SVGAGI (reference sequence). The CDR3 has 15 residues. The J segment lost 2 bases and the V segment lost 2 bases, leaving 4 bases of the junction unmatched. The CDR3 nucleotides are TGTGCCAGCAGTTACGGCGGGGACAGGGCCTACGAGCAGTACTTC. It encodes CASSYGGDRAYEQYF.

V usage is TRBV29-1 and J usage is TRBJ1-2; D gene unclear. Germline values: CDR1 SQVTM, CDR2 ANQGSEA. V lost 4 bases to trimming and J lost 4 bases, with 10 bases between them. The CDR3 has 12 residues. CDR3: CSVAGSGYGYTF. The DNA for the CDR3 is TGCAGCGTTGCGGGGTCGGGCTATGGCTACACCTTC.

The CDR3 here is CASSPGEGGEQYF. CDR3 bases: TGTGCCAGCAGCCCAGGAGAGGGTGGCGAGCAGTACTTC. The rearrangement joins TRBV7-8 to TRBJ2-7, with D tentatively TRBD2 (5 bases). From germline, CDR1 is SGHVS and CDR2 FQNEAQ. V was shortened by 5 bases and J by 6 bases, with 14 bases between the two germline ends. The CDR3 sequence is 13 residues long. The full variable domain, with the rest looked up from reference TRBV7-8 and TRBJ2-7, is GAGVSQSPRYKVAKRGQDVALRCDPISGHVSLFWYQQALGQGPEFLTYFQNEAQLDKSGLPSDRFFAERPEGSVSTLKIQRTQQEDSAVYLCASSPGEGGEQYFGPGTRLTVT.

The rearrangement links TRBV18 to TRBJ2-7, with 9 bases that match TRBD1. Germline-derived CDR1 and CDR2 are KGHSH and LQKENI. This CDR3 spans 14 amino acids. V dropped 0 bases and J dropped 4; count of bases not matched to a gene: 1. CDR3 in DNA: TGTGCCAGCTCACCACCGGGACAGGGTTACGAGCAGTACTTC. This gives the protein CASSPPGQGYEQYF.

This rearrangement joins TRBV27 to TRBJ1-1, with D possibly matching TRBD1 (5 bases). CDR3 length equals 14 residues. The V gene lost 5 bases and the J gene lost 11 bases, with 21 bases spanning the gap. Germline V CDR1 and CDR2: MNHEY, SMNVEV (reference sequence). For the CDR3, the DNA is TGTGCCAGCAGTCCACGGTTGGGGTCGGGGGGGGCTTTCTTT. Residues: CASSPRLGSGGAFF.

V is TRBV18 and J is TRBJ2-7, with 8 bases matching TRBD2. V dropped 2 bases and J dropped 2; count of bases not matched to a gene: 2. Germline V gene data show CDR1 as KGHSH and CDR2 as LQKENI. The CDR3 runs 14 residues. CDR3 amino acids: CASSPLAGTYEQYF. The CDR3 nucleotides are TGTGCCAGCTCACCATTAGCGGGAACCTACGAGCAGTACTTC. Variable domain in full (rest from reference TRBV18 and TRBJ2-7): NAGVMQNPRHLVRRRGQEARLRCSPMKGHSHVYWYRQLPEEGLKFMVYLQKENIIDESGMPKERFSAEFPKEGPSILRIQQVVRGDSAAYFCASSPLAGTYEQYFGPGTRLTVT.